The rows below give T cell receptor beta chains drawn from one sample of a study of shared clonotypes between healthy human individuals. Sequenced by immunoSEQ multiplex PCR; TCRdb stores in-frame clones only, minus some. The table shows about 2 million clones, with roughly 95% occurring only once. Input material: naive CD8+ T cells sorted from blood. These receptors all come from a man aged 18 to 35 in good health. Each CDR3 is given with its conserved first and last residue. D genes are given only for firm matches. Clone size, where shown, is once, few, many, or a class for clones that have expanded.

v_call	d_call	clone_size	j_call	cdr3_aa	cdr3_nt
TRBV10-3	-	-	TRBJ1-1	CAISDDQGTEAFF	TGTGCCATCAGTGACGACCAAGGCACTGAAGCTTTCTTT
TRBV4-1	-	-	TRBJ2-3	CASRGPDTQYF	TGCGCCAGCAGGGGGCCAGATACGCAGTATTTT
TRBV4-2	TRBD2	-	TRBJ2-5	CASSQVTGGAGQETQYF	TGTGCCAGCAGCCAAGTCACCGGGGGGGCGGGTCAAGAGACCCAGTACTTC
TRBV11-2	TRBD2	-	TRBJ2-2	CASTPGGRANTGELFF	TGTGCCAGCACCCCGGGAGGGAGGGCGAACACCGGGGAGCTGTTTTTT
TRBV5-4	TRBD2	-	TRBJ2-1	CASSSPGLGNEQFF	TGTGCCAGCAGCTCACCGGGACTAGGTAATGAGCAGTTCTTC
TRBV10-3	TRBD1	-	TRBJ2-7	CAISESGQGVYEQYF	TGTGCCATCAGTGAGTCTGGACAGGGGGTTTACGAGCAGTACTTC
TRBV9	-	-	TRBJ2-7	CASSDEVGQYF	TGTGCCAGCAGCGACGAAGTTGGACAGTACTTC
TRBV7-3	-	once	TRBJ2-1	CASSFTVINEQFF	TGTGCCAGCAGCTTCACGGTCATTAATGAGCAGTTCTTC
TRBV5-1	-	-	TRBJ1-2	CASSGPGDSGYGYTF	TGCGCCAGCAGCGGCCCGGGGGACTCTGGCTATGGCTACACCTTC
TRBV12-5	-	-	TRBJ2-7	CASGSDRSSYEQYF	TGTGCTAGTGGTTCCGACAGGAGCTCCTACGAGCAGTACTTC
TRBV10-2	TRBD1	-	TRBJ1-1	CASRVTGEMNTEAFF	TGCGCCAGCCGTGTAACAGGGGAAATGAACACTGAAGCTTTCTTT
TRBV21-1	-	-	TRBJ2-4	CASSKVRDPYIQYF	TGTGCCAGCAGCAAAGTCCGGGACCCTTACATTCAGTACTTC
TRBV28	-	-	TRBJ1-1	CASSPLEGMNTEAFF	TGTGCCAGCAGTCCTTTGGAAGGTATGAACACTGAAGCTTTCTTT
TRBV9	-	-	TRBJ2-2	CASSVAQNTGELFF	TGTGCCAGCAGCGTAGCACAGAACACCGGGGAGCTGTTTTTT
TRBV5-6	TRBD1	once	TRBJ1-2	CASSSMDRGPVFNYGYTF	TGTGCCAGCAGCTCAATGGACAGGGGACCTGTTTTTAACTATGGCTACACCTTC
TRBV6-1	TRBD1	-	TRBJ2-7	CASSRTGLVYEQYF	TGTGCCAGCAGTCGGACAGGGCTAGTCTACGAGCAGTACTTC